The 3 T cell receptor beta chains reported below all come from one sample, sequenced in a study of shared clonotypes between healthy human individuals. TCRdb's table, derived via immunoSEQ multiplex PCR, lists solely in-frame clones and lacks some. The sample contains about 2.4 million clones, roughly 93% of which appear only once. The specimen was naive CD4+ T cells from PBMCs. The subset: CD45RA+ positively selected. These receptors came from a man younger than 35 in good health. Some clones in this sample may be carry-over from other donors' samples.

V usage is TRBV7-2 and J usage is TRBJ2-7, with D tentatively TRBD1 or TRBD2 (5 bases each). Trimming removed 4 bases at V and 2 bases at J, with 12 bases between. The CDR3 extends over 14 amino acids. Germline CDR1 is SGHTA and CDR2 is FQGNSA. The CDR3 DNA reads TGTGCCAGCAGCTGGGGAGACAGCCCCTACGAGCAGTACTTC. The encoded protein is CASSWGDSPYEQYF.

This chain uses TRBV27 with TRBJ2-7, with 7 nucleotides matching TRBD2. The germline CDR1 and CDR2 sequences are MNHEY and SMNVEV (reference sequence). With V trimmed by 5 bases and J by 3 bases, 13 bases remained unmatched. There are 16 residues in the CDR3. CDR3 sequence (DNA): TGTGCCAGCAGTCCGCGCGCGACTAGCTCTAACTACGAGCAGTACTTC. It is translated as CASSPRATSSNYEQYF.

The chain couples TRBV6-5 to TRBJ1-3, with 9 bases that match TRBD1. The CDR3 loop spans 14 amino acids. From germline, CDR1 is MNHEY and CDR2 SVGAGI. V dropped 5 bases and J dropped 3; count of bases not matched to a gene: 2. In nucleotides, the CDR3 is TGTGCCAGCAGTACAGGGGGCGTTGGAAACACCATATATTTT. Amino acids: CASSTGGVGNTIYF.